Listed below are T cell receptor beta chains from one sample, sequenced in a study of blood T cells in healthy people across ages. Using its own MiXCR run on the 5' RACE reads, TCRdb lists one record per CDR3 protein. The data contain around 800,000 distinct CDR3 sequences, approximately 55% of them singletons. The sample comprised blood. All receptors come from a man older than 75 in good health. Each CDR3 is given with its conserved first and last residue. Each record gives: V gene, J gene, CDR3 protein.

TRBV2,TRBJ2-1,CASSEALLAGGYNEQFF
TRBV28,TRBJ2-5,CASSFGGVETQYF
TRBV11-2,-,CASTLTPGRDYEQYF
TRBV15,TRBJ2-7,CATSTWKRNSYEQYF
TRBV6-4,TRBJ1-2,CASSEGTGGIGYTF
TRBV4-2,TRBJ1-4,CASSQEGDSSYEKLFF
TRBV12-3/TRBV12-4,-,CASSSLGGRAGETQYF
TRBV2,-,CASRNRVETQYF
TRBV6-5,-,CASSYSSGTSVSEQYF
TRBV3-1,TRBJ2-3,CASSQGTSGDTDTQYF
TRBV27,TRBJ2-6,CASSFRPEVSGANVLTF
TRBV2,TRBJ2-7,CAMGLAVYEQYF
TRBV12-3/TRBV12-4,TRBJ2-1,CASSPQVGGPHSNSYNEQFF
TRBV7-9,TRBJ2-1,CATAGIGGNEQFF
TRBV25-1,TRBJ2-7,CASRRAGSYEQYF
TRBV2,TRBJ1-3,CASSVQGARGNTIYF
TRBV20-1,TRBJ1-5,CSASGGGAQPQHF
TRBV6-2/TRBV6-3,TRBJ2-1,CASSIDQLAGVISEQFF
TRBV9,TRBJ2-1,CASSVVGGDIVNEQFF
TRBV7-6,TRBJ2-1,CASSLMWAERLGEQFF
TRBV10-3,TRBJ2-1,CAISEGGTSGRDNEQFF
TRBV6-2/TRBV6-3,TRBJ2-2,CASSPGLALRRGTGELFF
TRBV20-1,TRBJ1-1,CSATDRVNTEAFF
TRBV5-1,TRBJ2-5,CASSPRSLAGVSETQYF
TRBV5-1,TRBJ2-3,CASSQTRLAGEGRYAYF
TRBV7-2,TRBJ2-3,CASSLEASGTDTQYF
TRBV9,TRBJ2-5,CASSALGGEQYF
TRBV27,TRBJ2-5,CASSPILDPRSTEQYF
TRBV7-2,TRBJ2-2,CASIPGQGAVGELFF
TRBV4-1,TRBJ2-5,CASKPGLAGGEQYF
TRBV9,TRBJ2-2,CASTTGLANTGELFF
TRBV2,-,CASREARQTQYF
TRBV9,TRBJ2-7,CASSAPMAPTSGSSYEQYF
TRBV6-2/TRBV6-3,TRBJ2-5,CASRSLDIAQETQYF
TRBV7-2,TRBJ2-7,CASSSGQGAREQYF
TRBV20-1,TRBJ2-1,CSAGLLAGGGTFF